A single sample gave rise to the 20 T cell receptor beta chains below, sequenced in a study of T-cell reconstitution after alpha-beta-depleted transplantation in children. Researchers prepared the TCRbeta library using unique molecular identifiers, the study reports. In TCRdb, the PCR reads were re-called with MiXCR into one record per CDR3 protein. The sample lists a few hundred thousand distinct CDR3 sequences, under 13% occurring once. The input for sequencing was PBMCs, taken before TCRalphabeta/CD19-depleted stem cell transplant. The receptors originated from a child younger than two with acute myeloid leukemia, due to receive a stem cell transplant.

This clonotype has a count of ten or more. This rearrangement joins TRBV7-9 to TRBJ1-5; a weak D match, TRBD1 (5 bases). V shed 7 bases and J shed 7 bases, with 14 bases lying between them. Looked up from germline, CDR1 is SEHNR and CDR2 is FQNEAQ (reference sequence). The CDR3 runs 13 residues. The CDR3 coding sequence is TGTGCCAGCACCTCTCGGGGGAGGCAGCCCCAGCATTTT. It encodes CASTSRGRQPQHF. The full variable domain, in which reference TRBV7-9 and TRBJ1-5 provide the parts outside the CDR3, is DTGVSQNPRHKITKRGQNVTFRCDPISEHNRLYWYRQTLGQGPEFLTYFQNEAQLEKSRLLSDRFSAERPKGSFSTLEIQRTEQGDSAMYLCASTSRGRQPQHFGDGTRLSIL.

This clonotype was recorded a few times. This chain joins TRBV7-2 and TRBJ1-1; possibly TRBD1 for D (5 bases). Germline CDR1 SGHTA, CDR2 FQGNSA. Trimming stripped 5 bases from V and 6 bases from J, with 22 bases between. The CDR3 is made up of 16 amino acids. DNA of the CDR3: TGTGCCAGCAGCGTAGACGCTGACAGAGAGGTCCCTGAAGCTTTCTTT. It codes for CASSVDADREVPEAFF.

Many counts were recorded for this clonotype. This chain joins TRBV25-1 and TRBJ2-7; weak D call: TRBD2 (6 bases). This CDR3 has 14 residues. In germline, CDR1 is MGHDK, CDR2 SYGVNS. V lost 4 bases and J 0 bases, leaving 10 bases between the germline ends. CDR3 bases: TGTGCCAGCAGTGGGCGGGGCCTCTCCTACGAGCAGTACTTC. Protein: CASSGRGLSYEQYF.

The sample holds many counts of this clonotype. The V gene is TRBV29-1, the J gene TRBJ1-4; TRBD1 aligns across 11 bases. In germline, CDR1 is SQVTM, CDR2 ANQGSEA. CDR3 length: 15 amino acids. V lost 5 bases to trimming and J lost 6 bases; unmatched junction nucleotides: 8. The CDR3: CSVTTRTGGDEKLFF. CDR3 bases: TGCAGCGTTACTACTAGGACAGGGGGCGATGAAAAACTGTTTTTT.

The rearrangement joins TRBV20-1 to TRBJ2-1, with D tentatively TRBD2 (5 bases). V lost 5 bases to trimming and J lost 0 bases, with 14 bases between them. The CDR3 runs 15 residues. Germline-derived CDR1 and CDR2 are DFQATT and SNEGSKA (reference sequence). CDR3 nucleotide sequence: TGCAGTGCTCCCGACTACTACAGCTCCTACAATGAGCAGTTCTTC. It encodes CSAPDYYSSYNEQFF.

At least ten counts were recorded for this clonotype. The chain uses TRBV25-1 and TRBJ2-7, with D unclear. The V and J ends lost 6 bases and 4 bases respectively, with 19 bases between them. The CDR3 consists of 15 residues. CDR1 and CDR2 (germline): MGHDK, SYGVNS. The CDR3: CASSLESGPEYEQYF. CDR3 nucleotide sequence: TGTGCCAGCAGCCTAGAATCAGGTCCTGAATACGAGCAGTACTTC.

The chain is built from TRBV11-2 and TRBJ1-1; no reliable D call. This CDR3 has 13 amino acids. V was shortened by 0 bases and J by 5 bases, with 7 bases between the two germline ends. The germline gives CDR1 SGHAT, CDR2 FQNNGV. DNA of the CDR3: TGTGCCAGCAGCTTAGAACACAGAACTGAAGCTTTCTTT. Translating it yields CASSLEHRTEAFF.

This clonotype occurred many times. The V gene is TRBV5-1, the J gene TRBJ2-2; D ambiguous. Germline CDR1 is SGHRS and CDR2 is YFSETQ. Trimming stripped 4 bases from V and 3 bases from J, with 13 bases between. The CDR3 covers 15 residues. The CDR3, as DNA: TGCGCCAGCAGCACCCATTGGGGTGACACCGGGGAGCTGTTTTTT. Amino acids: CASSTHWGDTGELFF.

The chain employs TRBV30 and TRBJ1-3; possible D gene TRBD1, 5 bases. Germline CDR1 GTSNPN, CDR2 SVGIG (reference sequence). The CDR3 totals 12 residues. The germline V and J ends were trimmed by 1 base and 4 bases, with 5 bases remaining between them. CDR3 amino acids: CAWSAGGNTIYF. DNA for the CDR3: TGTGCCTGGAGTGCAGGGGGAAACACCATATATTTT. The whole variable domain, remainder taken from reference TRBV30 and TRBJ1-3, is SQTIHQWPATLVQPVGSPLSLECTVEGTSNPNLYWYRQAAGRGLQLLFYSVGIGQISSEVPQNLSASRPQDRQFILSSKKLLLSDSGFYLCAWSAGGNTIYFGEGSWLTVV.

Points on this clonotype: A single base separates this from a much larger clone, so it may be a read error. The CDR3 does not close with the conserved phenylalanine or tryptophan, likely indicating a read error. The chain employs TRBV27 and TRBJ2-5; 9 positions match TRBD1. V shed 6 bases and J 1 base; nucleotides not matched to a gene: 6. Germline CDR1 MNHEY, CDR2 SMNVEV (reference sequence). The CDR3 totals 15 residues. CDR3 amino acids: CASRTLQGAQETQYI. The CDR3 DNA reads as TGTGCCAGCAGGACGCTACAGGGGGCCCAAGAGACCCAGTACATC.

This clonotype was counted at least ten times. The V call is TRBV16, the J call TRBJ2-7; D perhaps matches TRBD2 (6 bases). This CDR3 has 15 amino acids. Trimming took 3 bases from V and 1 from J, leaving 13 bases between them. Germline V gene lookup returns CDR1 KGHSY and CDR2 FQNENV. CDR3 residues: CASSHGGILSYEQYF. As DNA, the CDR3 is TGTGCCAGCAGCCATGGCGGGATCTTGTCCTACGAGCAGTACTTC.

In this sample, this clonotype turned up many times. The chain combines TRBV12-3 or TRBV12-4 with TRBJ2-1, with TRBD2 matching 8 bases. CDR3 length equals 15 residues. The V gene end was trimmed by 2 bases and the J gene end by 6 bases; junction bases not matched to a gene: 6. In nucleotides, the CDR3 is TGTGCCAGCAGTTTAACCAGCGGGAGACCCAATGAGCAGTTCTTC. It specifies CASSLTSGRPNEQFF.

This clonotype was counted ten times or more. The J gene is TRBJ2-1, the V gene TRBV20-1; a possible D gene is TRBD1 (5 bases). The CDR3 runs to 13 residues. The germline V and J ends were trimmed by 6 bases and 7 bases, with 16 bases remaining between them. CDR1 is DFQATT, CDR2 SNEGSKA, per germline (reference sequence). The CDR3, as DNA: TGCAGTGCGCCCGACAGCCCTCTAAATGAGCAGTTCTTC. The encoded protein is CSAPDSPLNEQFF.

In its sample, this clonotype was seen many times. The chain links TRBV20-1 to TRBJ2-7; tentatively, D is TRBD2 (5 bases). This CDR3 is 11 amino acids long. Germline CDR1 and CDR2: DFQATT and SNEGSKA (reference sequence). The V end was cut by 5 bases, the J end by 0 bases, with 5 bases between. The CDR3 reads CSARDSYEQYF. CDR3 bases: TGCAGTGCTCGGGACTCCTACGAGCAGTACTTC.

The chain links TRBV11-1 to TRBJ1-1, with a possible D match to TRBD1 (6 bases). CDR3 length equals 16 residues. V was cut by 0 bases and J by 0 bases, with 11 bases left in between. Germline CDR1 SGHAT, CDR2 FQDESV (reference sequence). The CDR3 loop reads CASSLAGRGLNTEAFF. The CDR3, as DNA: TGTGCCAGCAGCTTAGCGGGCAGGGGATTGAACACTGAAGCTTTCTTT.

This clonotype was observed at least ten times. The chain employs TRBV7-3 and TRBJ2-1; TRBD2 matches 10 bases. The ends lost 3 bases at V and 7 bases at J; junction bases unmatched: 6. CDR1 is SGHTA, CDR2 FQGTGA, per germline. The CDR3 length is 15 residues. The CDR3 sequence is CASSFIAGGLNEQFF. The CDR3, as DNA: TGTGCCAGCAGCTTTATAGCGGGGGGCCTAAATGAGCAGTTCTTC.

This clonotype was picked up many times. The genes are TRBV2 and TRBJ2-7, with D perhaps matching TRBD1 or TRBD2 (5 bases each). In germline, CDR1 is SNHLY, CDR2 FYNNEI. Trimming cost V 6 bases and J 0 bases, with 9 bases left between them. The CDR3 totals 13 residues. The CDR3, as DNA: TGTGCCAGCAGCCGGGACGGCTCCTACGAGCAGTACTTC. Protein: CASSRDGSYEQYF.

At least ten counts were recorded for this clonotype. This chain joins TRBV5-1 and TRBJ2-3; D is perhaps TRBD2 (5 bases). Trimming removed 2 bases at V and 3 bases at J, with 10 bases between. The CDR3 contains 14 residues. Germline V CDR1 and CDR2: SGHRS, YFSETQ. The CDR3 loop reads CASSLPTSTDTQYF. The CDR3 DNA sequence: TGCGCCAGCAGCTTACCTACTAGTACAGATACGCAGTATTTT.

This clonotype was counted at least ten times. This sequence joins TRBV12-3 or TRBV12-4 and TRBJ2-4; D is uncertain. V was shortened by 5 bases and J by 7 bases, with 12 bases between the two germline ends. The CDR3 has 13 residues. The chain's CDR3 is CASSRMPTNIQYF. The CDR3 nucleotides are TGTGCCAGCAGTCGCATGCCCACGAACATTCAGTACTTC.

The genes are TRBV7-8 and TRBJ2-5, with D hard to call. V was clipped by 1 base and J by 2 bases, with 17 bases between them. This CDR3 is 17 amino acids long. Germline V gene lookup returns CDR1 SGHVS and CDR2 FQNEAQ. Written as DNA, the CDR3 is TGTGCCAGCAGCTTAGTAGTCTCGGCAGACCCTCAAGAGACCCAGTACTTC. Translated, it gives CASSLVVSADPQETQYF. Combining the CDR3 with reference TRBV7-8 and TRBJ2-5 gives the whole variable domain GAGVSQSPRYKVAKRGQDVALRCDPISGHVSLFWYQQALGQGPEFLTYFQNEAQLDKSGLPSDRFFAERPEGSVSTLKIQRTQQEDSAVYLCASSLVVSADPQETQYFGPGTRLLVL.